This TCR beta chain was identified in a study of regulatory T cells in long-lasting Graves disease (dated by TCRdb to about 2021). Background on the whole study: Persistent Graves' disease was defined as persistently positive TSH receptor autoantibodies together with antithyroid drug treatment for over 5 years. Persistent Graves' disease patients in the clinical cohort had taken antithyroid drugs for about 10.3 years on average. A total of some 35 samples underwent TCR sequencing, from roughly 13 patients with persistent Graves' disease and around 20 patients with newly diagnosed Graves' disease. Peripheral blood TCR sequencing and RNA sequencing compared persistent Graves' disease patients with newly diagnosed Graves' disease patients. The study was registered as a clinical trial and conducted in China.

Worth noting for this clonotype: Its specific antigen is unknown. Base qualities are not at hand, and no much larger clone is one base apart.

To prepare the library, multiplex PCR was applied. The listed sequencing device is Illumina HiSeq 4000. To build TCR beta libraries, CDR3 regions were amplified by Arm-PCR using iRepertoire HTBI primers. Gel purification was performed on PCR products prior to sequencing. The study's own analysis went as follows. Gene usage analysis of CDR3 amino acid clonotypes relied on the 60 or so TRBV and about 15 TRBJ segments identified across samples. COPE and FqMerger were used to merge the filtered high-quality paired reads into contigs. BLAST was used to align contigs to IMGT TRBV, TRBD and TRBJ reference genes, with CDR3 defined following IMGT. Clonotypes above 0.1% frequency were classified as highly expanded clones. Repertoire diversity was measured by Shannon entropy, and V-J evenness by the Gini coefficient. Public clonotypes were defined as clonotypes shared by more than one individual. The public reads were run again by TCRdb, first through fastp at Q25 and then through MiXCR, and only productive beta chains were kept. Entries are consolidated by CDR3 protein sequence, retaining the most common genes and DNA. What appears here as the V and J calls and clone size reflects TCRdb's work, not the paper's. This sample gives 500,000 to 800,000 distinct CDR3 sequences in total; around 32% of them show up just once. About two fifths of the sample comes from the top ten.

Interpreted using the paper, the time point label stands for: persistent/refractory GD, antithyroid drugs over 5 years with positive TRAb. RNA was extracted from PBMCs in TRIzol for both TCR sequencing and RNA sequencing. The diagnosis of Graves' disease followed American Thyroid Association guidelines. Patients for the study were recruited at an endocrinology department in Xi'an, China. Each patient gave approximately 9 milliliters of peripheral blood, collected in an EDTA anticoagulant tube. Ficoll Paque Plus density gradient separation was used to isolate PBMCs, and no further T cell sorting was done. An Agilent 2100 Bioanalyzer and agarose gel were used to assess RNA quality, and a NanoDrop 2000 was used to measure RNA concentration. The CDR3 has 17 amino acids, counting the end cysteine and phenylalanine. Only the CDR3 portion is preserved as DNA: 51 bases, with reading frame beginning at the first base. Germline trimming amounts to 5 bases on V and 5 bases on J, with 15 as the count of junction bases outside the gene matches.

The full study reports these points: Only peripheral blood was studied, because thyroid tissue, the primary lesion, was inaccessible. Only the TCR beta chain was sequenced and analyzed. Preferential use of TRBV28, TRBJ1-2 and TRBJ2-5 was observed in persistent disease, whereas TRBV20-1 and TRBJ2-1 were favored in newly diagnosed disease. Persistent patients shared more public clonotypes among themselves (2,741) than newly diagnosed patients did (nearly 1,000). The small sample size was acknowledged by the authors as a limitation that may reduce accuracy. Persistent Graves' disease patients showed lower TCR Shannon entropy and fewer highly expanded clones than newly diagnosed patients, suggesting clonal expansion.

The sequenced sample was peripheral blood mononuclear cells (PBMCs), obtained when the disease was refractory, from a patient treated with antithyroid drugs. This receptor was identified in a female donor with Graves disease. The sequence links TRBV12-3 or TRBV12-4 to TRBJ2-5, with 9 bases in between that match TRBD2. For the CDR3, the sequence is CASSEGGSGRGLETQYF. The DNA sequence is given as TGTGCCAGCAGTGAAGGTGGTAGCGGGAGAGGCTTGGAGACCCAGTACTTC.